Listed below are T cell receptor beta chains from one sample, sequenced in a study of blood T cell repertoires in COVID-19. Sequenced by immunoSEQ multiplex PCR; TCRdb stores in-frame clones only, minus some. The data contain 250,000 to 350,000 clones, 88% of them singletons. The material sequenced was peripheral blood. All receptors derive from a woman in her 30s with COVID-19, enrolled during active disease. CDR3s include the opening cysteine and the closing phenylalanine or tryptophan. D genes are given only for firm matches. Clone size is stated in some rows and not others, as once, few, many or a class when expanded.

J: TRBJ2-2
V: TRBV5-4
D: .
size: .
CDR3: CASRNGLGDKTGELFF
DNA: TGTGCCAGCAGGAATGGACTGGGAGATAAAACCGGGGAGCTGTTTTTT

J: TRBJ2-1
V: TRBV4-3
D: .
size: .
CDR3: CASSQAPTEDNEQFF
DNA: TGCGCCAGCAGCCAAGCTCCGACGGAGGACAATGAGCAGTTCTTC

J: TRBJ2-3
V: TRBV6-2/TRBV6-3
D: .
size: .
CDR3: CASSTPWDWGDTQYF
DNA: TGTGCCAGCAGTACGCCCTGGGACTGGGGGGATACGCAGTATTTT

J: TRBJ1-1
V: TRBV28
D: .
size: .
CDR3: CASSPSLGGLGAFF
DNA: TGTGCCAGCAGTCCCTCCCTCGGGGGGCTAGGAGCTTTCTTT

J: TRBJ2-5
V: TRBV7-2
D: TRBD1
size: .
CDR3: CASSTGTGQETQYF
DNA: TGTGCCAGCAGCACTGGGACAGGCCAAGAGACCCAGTACTTC

J: TRBJ2-3
V: TRBV14
D: TRBD1
size: once
CDR3: CASSQDPGQGRWGDTQYF
DNA: TGTGCCAGCAGCCAAGATCCGGGACAGGGCCGTTGGGGGGATACGCAGTATTTT

J: TRBJ2-1
V: TRBV9
D: .
size: .
CDR3: CASSPIPASGREQFF
DNA: TGTGCCAGCAGCCCTATCCCTGCTTCGGGTCGAGAGCAGTTCTTC

J: TRBJ2-1
V: TRBV4-1
D: TRBD2
size: .
CDR3: CASSQGLGIYNEQFF
DNA: TGCGCCAGCAGCCAGGGACTAGGGATTTACAATGAGCAGTTCTTC

J: TRBJ1-4
V: TRBV7-9
D: TRBD1
size: .
CDR3: CASSPTGTGNEKLFF
DNA: TGTGCCAGCAGCCCAACCGGGACAGGGAATGAAAAACTGTTTTTT

J: TRBJ2-7
V: TRBV14
D: .
size: .
CDR3: CASSQVLYEQYF
DNA: TGTGCCAGCAGCCAAGTCCTCTACGAGCAGTACTTC

J: TRBJ2-2
V: TRBV5-4
D: TRBD2
size: .
CDR3: CASSMGGSGRGTGELFF
DNA: TGTGCCAGCAGCATGGGCGGCAGCGGGAGGGGCACCGGGGAGCTGTTTTTT

J: TRBJ1-1
V: TRBV2
D: .
size: .
CDR3: CASSEINYTEAFF
DNA: TGTGCCAGCAGTGAAATAAACTACACTGAAGCTTTCTTT

J: TRBJ2-1
V: TRBV19
D: .
size: once
CDR3: CASSIEPTGLYEQFF
DNA: TGTGCCAGTAGTATAGAACCCACAGGGCTATATGAGCAGTTCTTC

J: TRBJ2-5
V: TRBV3-1/TRBV3-2
D: TRBD1
size: .
CDR3: CASSRQGQETQYF
DNA: TGTGCCAGCAGCCGACAGGGACAAGAGACCCAGTACTTC

J: TRBJ2-2
V: TRBV6-5
D: TRBD2
size: .
CDR3: CASMAGEGGELFF
DNA: TGTGCCAGCATGGCGGGAGAAGGCGGGGAGCTGTTTTTT

J: TRBJ2-3
V: TRBV6-5
D: TRBD1
size: .
CDR3: CASKPGQGTDTQYF
DNA: TGTGCCAGCAAGCCGGGACAGGGCACAGATACGCAGTATTTT

J: TRBJ1-1
V: TRBV18
D: TRBD1
size: .
CDR3: CASSSQGYWTEAFF
DNA: TGTGCCAGCTCATCACAGGGGTATTGGACTGAAGCTTTCTTT

J: TRBJ2-7
V: TRBV6-2/TRBV6-3
D: .
size: .
CDR3: CASSYSLRYEQYF
DNA: TGTGCCAGCAGTTACTCCCTACGGTACGAGCAGTACTTC

J: TRBJ1-1
V: TRBV5-5
D: .
size: .
CDR3: CASSQVRENTEAFF
DNA: TGTGCCAGCAGTCAGGTCCGAGAGAACACTGAAGCTTTCTTT

J: TRBJ2-7
V: TRBV6-2/TRBV6-3
D: TRBD2
size: .
CDR3: CASSYSRFGGSSYEQYF
DNA: TGTGCCAGCAGTTACTCGAGGTTCGGCGGGAGCTCCTACGAGCAGTACTTC

J: TRBJ2-1
V: TRBV4-3
D: TRBD2
size: .
CDR3: CASSQDLAGVYNEQFF
DNA: TGCGCCAGCAGCCAAGATTTAGCGGGAGTCTACAATGAGCAGTTCTTC

J: TRBJ2-7
V: TRBV28
D: .
size: .
CDR3: CASEGDTYEQYF
DNA: TGTGCCAGCGAGGGGGACACCTACGAGCAGTACTTC

J: TRBJ2-5
V: TRBV6-5
D: TRBD1
size: .
CDR3: CASSRGQPETQYF
DNA: TGTGCCAGCAGTAGGGGACAGCCCGAGACCCAGTACTTC

J: TRBJ2-5
V: TRBV5-4
D: .
size: .
CDR3: CASSLEETQYF
DNA: TGTGCCAGCAGTCTCGAAGAGACCCAGTACTTC

J: TRBJ1-2
V: TRBV7-8
D: TRBD1
size: .
CDR3: CASSHHRAGQPYGYTF
DNA: TGTGCCAGCAGCCACCATCGGGCGGGACAGCCCTATGGCTACACCTTC

J: TRBJ1-2
V: TRBV30
D: .
size: .
CDR3: CAWSPVRVSGYGYTF
DNA: TGTGCCTGGAGTCCCGTCAGGGTTTCTGGCTATGGCTACACCTTC

J: TRBJ2-7
V: TRBV28
D: TRBD2
size: .
CDR3: CASKQAGATYEQYF
DNA: TGTGCCAGCAAACAAGCGGGAGCCACCTACGAGCAGTACTTC

J: TRBJ1-2
V: TRBV4-3
D: TRBD1
size: .
CDR3: CASSPGTGGRQSGYTF
DNA: TGCGCCAGCAGCCCTGGGACAGGGGGTAGGCAAAGTGGCTACACCTTC

J: TRBJ2-5
V: TRBV2
D: TRBD2
size: .
CDR3: CASGSTSGRAGETQYF
DNA: TGTGCCAGCGGCTCTACGAGCGGGAGGGCCGGAGAGACCCAGTACTTC

J: TRBJ1-1
V: TRBV19
D: TRBD1
size: .
CDR3: CASSQGAVNTEAFF
DNA: TGTGCCAGTAGCCAGGGGGCTGTGAACACTGAAGCTTTCTTT

J: TRBJ1-6
V: TRBV12-3/TRBV12-4
D: .
size: once
CDR3: CASSLGQSPLHF
DNA: TGTGCCAGCAGTTTGGGACAATCACCCCTCCACTTT

J: TRBJ2-3
V: TRBV30
D: TRBD1
size: .
CDR3: CAFPDRQTDTQYF
DNA: TGTGCCTTCCCGGACAGGCAAACAGATACGCAGTATTTT

J: TRBJ2-7
V: TRBV15
D: .
size: .
CDR3: CATSRDRGHEQYF
DNA: TGTGCCACCAGCAGAGACAGGGGACACGAGCAGTACTTC

J: TRBJ2-7
V: TRBV5-6
D: .
size: .
CDR3: CASSSNYKYEQYF
DNA: TGTGCCAGCAGCTCAAATTACAAGTACGAGCAGTACTTC

J: TRBJ1-3
V: TRBV14
D: .
size: .
CDR3: CASSQELWSGNTIYF
DNA: TGTGCCAGCAGCCAAGAACTGTGGTCTGGAAACACCATATATTTT

J: TRBJ2-7
V: TRBV19
D: .
size: once
CDR3: CASSIKRTATYEQYF
DNA: TGTGCCAGTAGTATTAAGAGGACAGCTACCTACGAGCAGTACTTC

J: TRBJ1-2
V: TRBV30
D: TRBD1
size: once
CDR3: CAWSVGTGAYGYTF
DNA: TGTGCCTGGAGTGTAGGGACAGGGGCCTATGGCTACACCTTC

J: TRBJ2-1
V: TRBV18
D: TRBD2
size: .
CDR3: CASSLRTSGVYNEQFF
DNA: TGTGCCAGCTCACTACGGACTAGCGGAGTCTACAATGAGCAGTTCTTC

J: TRBJ1-3
V: TRBV2
D: .
size: .
CDR3: CASNLESGNTIYF
DNA: TGTGCCAGCAACCTAGAGTCGGGAAACACCATATATTTT

J: TRBJ1-6
V: TRBV6-2/TRBV6-3
D: .
size: .
CDR3: CASSDRAPLHF
DNA: TGTGCCAGCAGCGATCGGGCACCCCTCCACTTT

J: TRBJ2-3
V: TRBV4-2
D: TRBD2
size: .
CDR3: CASSPGKRGDTDTQYF
DNA: TGTGCCAGCAGCCCAGGGAAGCGGGGGGACACAGATACGCAGTATTTT

J: TRBJ2-2
V: TRBV7-8
D: TRBD2
size: .
CDR3: CASSPQTSGNTGELFF
DNA: TGTGCCAGCAGCCCCCAGACTAGCGGGAACACCGGGGAGCTGTTTTTT

J: TRBJ2-1
V: TRBV19
D: .
size: .
CDR3: CASTPGRAYNEQFF
DNA: TGTGCCAGTACCCCCGGGCGGGCCTACAATGAGCAGTTCTTC

J: TRBJ1-5
V: TRBV30
D: .
size: .
CDR3: CAWSVQGTQPQHF
DNA: TGTGCCTGGAGTGTACAGGGTACTCAGCCCCAGCATTTT

J: TRBJ1-1
V: TRBV10-1
D: .
size: .
CDR3: CASSGTDTEAFF
DNA: TGCGCCAGCAGTGGGACAGATACTGAAGCTTTCTTT

J: TRBJ1-2
V: TRBV5-5
D: .
size: .
CDR3: CASSFVRGHNYGYTF
DNA: TGTGCCAGCAGCTTCGTCAGGGGACATAACTATGGCTACACCTTC

J: TRBJ2-7
V: TRBV6-5
D: TRBD2
size: .
CDR3: CASSYAGGRIGYEQYF
DNA: TGTGCCAGCAGTTACGCGGGCGGGAGGATAGGCTACGAGCAGTACTTC

J: TRBJ1-2
V: TRBV30
D: TRBD1
size: .
CDR3: CAWSRQGTTGYGYTF
DNA: TGTGCCTGGAGCCGACAGGGGACGACCGGCTATGGCTACACCTTC

J: TRBJ2-7
V: TRBV5-5
D: .
size: .
CDR3: CASSFGGPDEQYF
DNA: TGTGCCAGCAGCTTCGGAGGGCCCGACGAGCAGTACTTC

J: TRBJ2-3
V: TRBV7-2
D: .
size: .
CDR3: CASSFGSGDTQYF
DNA: TGTGCCAGCAGCTTTGGGAGTGGGGATACGCAGTATTTT